The 22 T cell receptor beta chains below all came from one sample that was sequenced in a study of CXCR3-negative and CXCR3-positive naive CD8 T cells. UMI-labeled 5' RACE yielded the TRB cDNA libraries. TCRdb reprocessed the 5' RACE reads, with one entry per CDR3 protein and no DNA. Its listing shows 70,000 to 100,000 distinct CDR3 sequences. Input material: naive CXCR3- CD8+ T cells from blood. Subset in this sample: CD45RO-CCR7+CD27+CD95- naive CD8+ T cells lacking CXCR3 (TNR3-). The receptors here all came from a human donor in good health. Some clones in this sample may be carry-over from other donors' samples.

The chain joins TRBV7-9 to TRBJ1-2; TCRdb's D gene call, TRBD1, goes unchecked for lack of DNA. In germline, CDR1 is SEHNR, CDR2 FQNEAQ (reference sequence). The CDR3 covers 15 residues. CDR3 protein: CASSSPGMTDYGYTF.

The rearrangement links TRBV30 to TRBJ2-1; TCRdb's D call, TRBD1, is unchecked because there is no DNA. This CDR3 comprises 13 residues. The germline V gene encodes CDR1 GTSNPN and CDR2 SVGIG (reference sequence). CDR3 region: CAWTGQSWNEQFF.

The V call is TRBV12-3 or TRBV12-4, the J call TRBJ2-1. This CDR3 has 17 amino acids. The CDR3 loop reads CASSLWVGGRAYNEQFF.

The V and J genes are TRBV7-2 and TRBJ2-3; the D call from TCRdb, TRBD2, cannot be confirmed without DNA. This CDR3 comprises 19 residues. Germline values: CDR1 SGHTA, CDR2 FQGNSA. This CDR3 is CASSLVPRPTLAGGHTQYF.

V is TRBV29-1 and J is TRBJ2-7; absent DNA, TCRdb's TRBD1 call cannot be checked. Germline V CDR1 and CDR2: SQVTM, ANQGSEA. This CDR3 has 14 residues. The CDR3 here is CSVAPGPLIGEQYF.

The rearrangement uses TRBV7-6 and TRBJ2-7. This CDR3 has 13 residues. Germline values: CDR1 SGHVS, CDR2 FNYEAQ. CDR3 residues: CASSLDAAYEQYF.

This chain connects TRBV7-8 to TRBJ2-2; there is no DNA to check the TCRdb D call of TRBD1. This CDR3 has 14 residues. CDR1 and CDR2 (germline): SGHVS, FQNEAQ. The CDR3 spells CASSWAGVTGELFF.

The CDR3 spells CASSRLAGADEQFF. The gene calls are TRBV6-6 and TRBJ2-1; TCRdb returns TRBD2, unconfirmable since there is no DNA. Germline V gene sequence: CDR1 MNHNY, CDR2 SVGAGI (reference sequence). The length of the CDR3 is 14 residues.

This chain links TRBV15 with TRBJ2-2; without DNA, the TCRdb call of TRBD1 cannot be checked. Germline V CDR1 and CDR2: LNHNV, YYDKDF (reference sequence). The CDR3 is made up of 15 amino acids. The CDR3 loop reads CATSTDREPTGELFF. Full variable domain (outside the CDR3, taken from reference TRBV15 and TRBJ2-2): DAMVIQNPRYQVTQFGKPVTLSCSQTLNHNVMYWYQQKSSQAPKLLFHYYDKDFNNEADTPDNFQSRRPNTSFCFLDIRSPGLGDTAMYLCATSTDREPTGELFFGEGSRLTVL.

The chain joins TRBV20-1 to TRBJ1-2; the TRBD1 assignment by TCRdb is unverifiable without DNA. CDR1 and CDR2 from the germline V gene are DFQATT and SNEGSKA (reference sequence). There are 13 residues in the CDR3. CDR3 amino acids: CSARGGTLYGYTF.

The chain employs TRBV29-1 and TRBJ2-3; there is no DNA to check the TCRdb D call of TRBD2. Germline V CDR1 and CDR2: SQVTM, ANQGSEA. The CDR3 consists of 13 residues. Here the CDR3 reads CSVEGRYTDTQYF.

The V call is TRBV30, the J call TRBJ2-7; TCRdb returns TRBD1, unconfirmable since there is no DNA. CDR1 GTSNPN and CDR2 SVGIG come from the germline V gene (reference sequence). The CDR3 has 12 residues. This CDR3 is CAWSFGGGDLNF.

This chain joins TRBV7-9 and TRBJ2-1; no DNA is available, so the TRBD2 call from TCRdb remains unchecked. CDR1 is SEHNR, CDR2 FQNEAQ, per germline (reference sequence). The CDR3 has 16 amino acids. The CDR3: CASSLAEGLAGYEQFF.

The chain recombines TRBV6-5 with TRBJ2-5. Germline V lookup: CDR1 MNHEY, CDR2 SVGAGI. This CDR3 spans 15 amino acids. The CDR3 protein is CASSSWTGLQETQYF.

The gene calls are TRBV7-9 and TRBJ2-7; TCRdb gives TRBD1 as the D gene, but with no DNA this cannot be confirmed. Per the germline V gene, CDR1 is SEHNR and CDR2 is FQNEAQ (reference sequence). This CDR3 contains 14 residues. CDR3 sequence reads: CASSPREAAYEQYF.

The chain uses TRBV6-5 and TRBJ1-6; TCRdb indicates TRBD1, and absent DNA this call remains unverified. The germline gives CDR1 MNHEY, CDR2 SVGAGI. The CDR3 is 16 residues long. The CDR3 region is CASSQTDRALFSPLHF.

The gene calls are TRBV6-5 and TRBJ2-1; TCRdb outputs TRBD1, but without DNA this stays unchecked. Germline V CDR1 and CDR2: MNHEY, SVGAGI. The CDR3 runs to 17 residues. The CDR3 here is CASSYSGGNTIHNEQFF.

The V and J genes are TRBV29-1 and TRBJ1-2; TCRdb names TRBD1, which stays unverified in the absence of DNA. The germline gives CDR1 SQVTM, CDR2 ANQGSEA. The CDR3 contains 17 residues. CDR3 loop: CSVEAEGQGPGLYGYTF.

Its frequency marks this clonotype as medium-sized. The chain's CDR3 is CASSDRGPYNEQFF. The chain is built from TRBV11-3 and TRBJ2-1; TCRdb picks TRBD1, but there is no DNA to check that call. The CDR3 runs 14 residues. Looked up from germline, CDR1 is SGHNT and CDR2 is YENEEA.

V gene TRBV5-6 combines with J gene TRBJ1-1; TCRdb indicates TRBD1, and absent DNA this call remains unverified. There are 17 residues in the CDR3. From germline, CDR1 is SGHDT and CDR2 YYEEEE. The CDR3 here is CASSLGWGFIGSTEAFF.

This chain uses TRBV4-3 with TRBJ2-1. CDR1 and CDR2 (germline): LGHNA, YSLEER. The CDR3 extends over 12 amino acids. CDR3 residues: CASSQVSYEQFF.

J is TRBJ1-1 and V is TRBV28; TCRdb designates TRBD1, a call that cannot be tested without DNA. Germline V gene sequence: CDR1 MDHEN, CDR2 SYDVKM. CDR3 size: 14 residues. The chain's CDR3 is CASSPGRGNTEAFF.